This TCR beta chain was identified during a study of early T cells in non-severe SARS-CoV-2 infection. Individually, cDNA molecules had unique molecular identifiers attached to them. Each CDR3 protein gets one entry after TCRdb re-called the 5' RACE reads with MiXCR. The sample includes 70,000 to 90,000 distinct CDR3 sequences, less than 15% of them seen just once. In this sample, this clonotype turned up many times. The CDR3 runs 12 residues. CDR1 DFQATT and CDR2 SNEGSKA come from the germline V gene (reference sequence). The ends were cut back, 3 bases at V and 5 bases at J, with 10 bases in the middle.

The clonotype originates from an adult who was a healthcare worker with PCR-confirmed SARS-CoV-2 infection or an uninfected control (not recorded which). The sequenced sample consisted of whole blood. The gene calls are TRBV20-1 and TRBJ1-2; D not certain. Here the CDR3 DNA reads TGCAGTGCTAGGAACCAGCAATATGGCTACACCTTC. Amino acids: CSARNQQYGYTF.